The present entry profiles one TCR beta chain with its context. The length of the CDR3 is 14 residues. CDR1 and CDR2 (germline): SGHDN, FVKESK. V lost 0 bases and J lost 6, with 10 bases in between. Treatment given: some 19 received Ad26.COV2.S at low or high dose, single or two shots; several received placebo; per-sample allocation not given. Each sample was drawn 63 days after the first injection (of vaccine or placebo). These data are taken from a study of Ad26.COV2.S vaccination and SARS-CoV-2 variants. Using immunoSEQ multiplex PCR, the repertoire was profiled, and TCRdb retains in-frame clones only, with some absent. Of approximately 350,000 clones in the sample, over 75% were seen once.

The clonotype originates from a person aged 18-60 years who received the Ad26.COV2.S COVID-19 vaccine or a placebo. This sequence joins TRBV14 and TRBJ2-3; possibly TRBD1 for D (5 bases). The sequencing here drew on peripheral blood, taken in a trial of Ad26.COV2.S vaccine versus placebo. CDR3 sequence reads: CASSQEAGLDTQYF. The CDR3 coding sequence is TGTGCCAGCAGCCAAGAAGCAGGGTTGGATACGCAGTATTTT.